The rows below give T cell receptor beta chains drawn from one sample of a study of T-cell reconstitution after alpha-beta-depleted transplantation in children. TCRdb passed the PCR reads through MiXCR, listing each CDR3 protein once. The sample comprises roughly 220,000 distinct CDR3 sequences, around 12% of which are singletons, and about 2.6% rests with the top ten. The sequences come from PBMCs from the stem cell graft donor, collected from the stem cell graft. These receptors were obtained from a human donor who donated a stem cell graft to a child with acute lymphoblastic leukemia. CDR3s include the opening cysteine and the closing phenylalanine or tryptophan.

j_call v_call cdr3_aa
TRBJ2-3 TRBV11-3 CASSVRASRGTDTQYF
TRBJ2-5 TRBV15 CATRGPKETQYF
TRBJ2-7 TRBV4-3 CASSQEADGRRTYEQYF
TRBJ1-5 TRBV19 CASGDGDQPQHF
TRBJ2-4 TRBV20-1 CSASTRYRALGNIQYF
TRBJ2-1 TRBV3-1 CASSPISGSPHNEQFF
TRBJ1-1 TRBV10-3 CAISDPGAAEAFF
TRBJ2-3 TRBV29-1 CSVEEVQTQYF
TRBJ1-2 TRBV5-1 CASSLYGSDYTF
TRBJ2-3 TRBV29-1 CSVVRGDTQYF
TRBJ1-6 TRBV4-3 CASSQVDRQGSPLHF
TRBJ1-5 TRBV18 CASSPGTDFSNQPQHF
TRBJ1-1 TRBV20-1 CSARWMNTEAFF
TRBJ1-1 TRBV29-1 CSVVPGDVGAEAFF
TRBJ1-1 TRBV28 CASSTSERTEAFF
TRBJ2-5 TRBV20-1 CSARIRAETQYF
TRBJ2-5 TRBV9 CASSVAGRSAWETQYF
TRBJ2-7 TRBV7-6 CAVKDRQSYEQYF
TRBJ2-4 TRBV2 CASSEDSSKNSQYF
TRBJ2-1 TRBV12-3/TRBV12-4 CASSAGTVEEQFF
TRBJ1-2 TRBV29-1 CSVEQGGYGYTF
TRBJ2-1 TRBV5-5 CASSLMSDHEQFF
TRBJ1-2 TRBV2 CASSEGPNYGYTF
TRBJ2-3 TRBV5-1 CASSLFLGASTDTQYF
TRBJ1-2 TRBV7-2 CASRSTGKNGYTF
TRBJ2-4 TRBV2 CASSPWDTQEDIQYF
TRBJ2-5 TRBV6-2/TRBV6-3 CASRNPRLVPETQYF
TRBJ2-5 TRBV3-1 CASSQNTPYGVGETQYF
TRBJ2-7 TRBV3-1 CASSQGGTGIHEQYF
TRBJ1-6 TRBV20-1 CSAPFRGLGSPLHF
TRBJ1-6 TRBV7-2 CASNGQPSYNSPLHF
TRBJ2-1 TRBV20-1 CSARDRLAGTASYNEQFF
TRBJ2-2 TRBV30 CAWSVRGNTGELFF
TRBJ1-2 TRBV6-2/TRBV6-3 CASSHDGYTF
TRBJ2-5 TRBV27 CASSSYTSQETQYF
TRBJ1-4 TRBV10-3 CAISESTGGNEKLFF
TRBJ1-5 TRBV12-3/TRBV12-4 CASSLGVGNQPQHF
TRBJ1-6 TRBV2 CASGWRGGNSPLHF
TRBJ1-1 TRBV7-2 CASGPAGVNEAFF
TRBJ1-5 TRBV6-1 CASSRTPYPGQPNQPQHF
TRBJ1-5 TRBV5-1 CASSLGQASNQPQHF
TRBJ1-1 TRBV20-1 CSARDDTPNTEAFF
TRBJ2-2 TRBV6-5 CASSNSGTRRSTGELFF
TRBJ1-2 TRBV4-1 CASSQVTTGANYGYPF
TRBJ1-5 TRBV11-2 CASSPGTYSNQPQHF
TRBJ2-5 TRBV12-3/TRBV12-4 CASSSDETQYF
TRBJ1-4 TRBV7-2 CASLGQGKLFF
TRBJ2-5 TRBV9 CARETQYF
TRBJ1-2 TRBV12-3/TRBV12-4 CASSPRGNFGYTF
TRBJ2-3 TRBV7-9 CASSSAGDTQYF
TRBJ2-2 TRBV20-1 CSVVGGAFGELFF
TRBJ2-1 TRBV6-2/TRBV6-3 CASKVINSYNEQFF
TRBJ1-1 TRBV5-4 CASRAQGPNTEAFF